This TCR beta chain was recovered during a study of CD8 T cells in Susac syndrome. Turning to the study itself: Fewer than ten of the sequenced Susac syndrome patients were in remission, and five or six had active disease. The study's findings and limits: The study conceded that relatively few individuals underwent its TCR sequencing and HLA analysis.

RNA totalling roughly 0.5 to 1 ug underwent reverse transcription with random hexamers. A multiplex approach, immunoSEQ multiplex PCR, amplified TCR beta CDR3 across 54 Vbeta and 13 Jbeta. TCRdb fed the immunoSEQ multiplex PCR reads into MiXCR, producing one record per CDR3 protein. The table has under 200,000 distinct CDR3 sequences, 95% to 96% seen once. As for this clonotype: No antigen is known for it.

Sequencing input: CD4+ T cells from PBMCs. This receptor was obtained from a human donor with Susac syndrome.

The CDR3 DNA is TGTGCCAGCAGCGTAGCGCCGGGACTAGGGGACAATGAGCAGTTCTTC. Translated: CASSVAPGLGDNEQFF. J is TRBJ2-1 and V is TRBV9; TRBD2 agrees at 8 bases. Germline assignment: CDR1 SGDLS and CDR2 YYNGEE. V lost 0 bases, J lost 5 bases, and 7 bases stayed unmatched. The CDR3 length is 16 residues.